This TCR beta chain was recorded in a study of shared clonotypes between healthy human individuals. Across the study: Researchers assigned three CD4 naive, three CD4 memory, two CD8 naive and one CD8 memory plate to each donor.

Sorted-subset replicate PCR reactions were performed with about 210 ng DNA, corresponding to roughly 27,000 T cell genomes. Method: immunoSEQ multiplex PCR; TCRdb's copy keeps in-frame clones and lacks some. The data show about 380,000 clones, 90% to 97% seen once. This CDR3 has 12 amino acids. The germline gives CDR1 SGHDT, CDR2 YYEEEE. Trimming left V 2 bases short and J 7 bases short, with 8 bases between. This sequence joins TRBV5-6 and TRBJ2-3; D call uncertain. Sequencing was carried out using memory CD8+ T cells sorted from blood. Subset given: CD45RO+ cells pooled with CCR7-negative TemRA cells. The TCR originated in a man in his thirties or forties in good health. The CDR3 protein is CASSFLVNTQYF. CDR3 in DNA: TGTGCCAGCAGCTTCTTGGTGAATACGCAGTATTTT. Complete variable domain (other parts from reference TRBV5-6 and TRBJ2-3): DAGVTQSPTHLIKTRGQQVTLRCSPKSGHDTVSWYQQALGQGPQFIFQYYEEEERQRGNFPDRFSGHQFPNYSSELNVNALLLGDSALYLCASSFLVNTQYFGPGTRLTVL.